A single sample is the source of the 31 T cell receptor beta chains below, sequenced in a study of cytomegalovirus exposure and HLA in healthy donors. The PCR was carried out with 60 Vbeta primers and 13 Jbeta primers. Method: immunoSEQ multiplex PCR; TCRdb's copy keeps in-frame clones and lacks some. The sample shows approximately 140,000 clones, approximately 85% of them seen only once. Sequencing was carried out using PBMCs. Receptor source: a boy aged 5-17 years in good health and CMV-seronegative.

The chain uses TRBV10-3 and TRBJ1-4; 7 bases line up with TRBD1. CDR1 is ENHRY and CDR2 is SYGVKD in the germline V gene. The CDR3 runs to 15 residues. Unmatched junction bases numbered 9, after V lost 4 bases and J lost 7 bases. The CDR3 here is CAISADRTGGEKLFF. CDR3 bases: TGTGCCATCAGTGCTGACCGGACAGGAGGTGAAAAACTGTTTTTT.

The chain combines TRBV9 with TRBJ2-7, with unresolved D. Germline V CDR1 and CDR2: SGDLS, YYNGEE. CDR3 length equals 16 residues. V was trimmed by 0 bases and J by 4 bases, leaving 17 bases between them. DNA for the CDR3: TGTGCCAGCAGCGTAGTCCCACTCGCTACCAAATACGAGCAGTACTTC. It codes for CASSVVPLATKYEQYF.

The V gene is TRBV4-3, the J gene TRBJ2-1; 11 bases line up with TRBD2. This CDR3 is 16 amino acids long. Looked up from germline, CDR1 is LGHNA and CDR2 is YSLEER. V was pared by 3 bases and J by 7 bases, with 8 bases of the junction left unmatched. The DNA for the CDR3 is TGCGCCAGCAGCCACCACCTAGCGGGAGGTGGGAATGAGCAGTTCTTC. It translates to CASSHHLAGGGNEQFF.

This rearrangement joins TRBV10-3 to TRBJ1-2; TRBD1 is a possible D gene (5 bases). The CDR3 runs to 12 residues. Germline V gene data show CDR1 as ENHRY and CDR2 as SYGVKD. Trimming pared 8 bases from V and 3 bases from J, leaving 10 bases between. CDR3 sequence (DNA): TGTGCCATCTCCTGGGGGGACTATGGCTACACCTTC. As protein: CAISWGDYGYTF.

The chain employs TRBV28 and TRBJ2-2; 7 bases match TRBD1. V shed 6 bases and J 2 bases; nucleotides not matched to a gene: 6. The CDR3 has 15 residues. Per the germline V gene, CDR1 is MDHEN and CDR2 is SYDVKM. This chain's CDR3 is CASREQGPNTGELFF. Here the CDR3 DNA reads TGTGCCAGCAGGGAACAGGGGCCCAACACCGGGGAGCTGTTTTTT. Drawing the rest from reference TRBV28 and TRBJ2-2, the complete variable domain is DVKVTQSSRYLVKRTGEKVFLECVQDMDHENMFWYRQDPGLGLRLIYFSYDVKMKEKGDIPEGYSVSREKKERFSLILESASTNQTSMYLCASREQGPNTGELFFGEGSRLTVL.

This clone has just a few counts. CDR3 region: CASRIVNIQYF. The CDR3 DNA follows: TGTGCCAGCAGAATCGTGAACATTCAGTACTTC. This sequence joins TRBV27 and TRBJ2-4; D gene unclear. Trimming cost V 6 bases and J 7 bases, with 7 bases left between them. The CDR3 consists of 11 residues. The V gene's germline CDR1 is MNHEY and CDR2 SMNVEV (reference sequence).

This clone was seen a few times. The chain uses TRBV2 and TRBJ2-7; 13 bases fit TRBD2. The CDR3 is 14 residues long. The V gene's germline CDR1 is SNHLY and CDR2 FYNNEI. The V and J ends lost 6 bases and 6 bases, in that order; junction bases with no gene match: 5. This CDR3 is CASSQLAGGTEQYF. The CDR3 nucleotides are TGTGCCAGCAGCCAACTAGCGGGAGGGACCGAGCAGTACTTC.

The V call is TRBV6-5, the J call TRBJ2-7; 9 nucleotides line up with TRBD1. The CDR3 is 15 amino acids. The germline V gene encodes CDR1 MNHEY and CDR2 SVGAGI. V lost 2 bases, J lost 6 bases, and 8 bases stayed unmatched. CDR3 bases: TGTGCCAGCAGTTACCCCGGGACAGGGCCCAGCGAGCAGTACTTC. It yields the protein CASSYPGTGPSEQYF.

The genes are TRBV6-6 and TRBJ1-1; D call uncertain. Germline V lookup: CDR1 MNHNY, CDR2 SVGAGI (reference sequence). The CDR3 runs to 13 residues. V lost 1 base to trimming and J lost 1 base, with 4 bases between them. The DNA of the CDR3 is TGTGCCAGCAGTTACTTTCAGAACACTGAAGCTTTCTTT. It translates to CASSYFQNTEAFF.

The rearrangement uses TRBV5-6 and TRBJ1-2; no clear D. The CDR3 is 15 amino acids. Germline values: CDR1 SGHDT, CDR2 YYEEEE. Trimming removed 0 bases from V and 0 bases from J, with 9 bases in between. CDR3 amino acids: CASSLAFYSNYGYTF. DNA of the CDR3: TGTGCCAGCAGCTTGGCCTTCTACTCTAACTATGGCTACACCTTC. Full variable domain (outside the CDR3, taken from reference TRBV5-6 and TRBJ1-2): DAGVTQSPTHLIKTRGQQVTLRCSPKSGHDTVSWYQQALGQGPQFIFQYYEEEERQRGNFPDRFSGHQFPNYSSELNVNALLLGDSALYLCASSLAFYSNYGYTFGSGTRLTVV.

The chain has TRBV5-4 and TRBJ2-7; TRBD1 aligns across 9 bases. Germline CDR1 is SGHNT and CDR2 is YYREEE (reference sequence). The CDR3 spans 14 residues. V was pared by 4 bases and J by 3 bases, with 5 bases of the junction left unmatched. CDR3 DNA: TGTGCCAGCAGCCCGGGACAGGGTTTCTACGAGCAGTACTTC. It specifies CASSPGQGFYEQYF.

The chain uses TRBV5-4 and TRBJ2-2, with 8 bases matching TRBD1. Germline assignment: CDR1 SGHNT and CDR2 YYREEE (reference sequence). V was pared by 3 bases and J by 0 bases, with 4 bases of the junction left unmatched. The CDR3 length is 16 residues. CDR3 bases: TGTGCCAGCAGCTGGGGGACAGGAGCGAACACCGGGGAGCTGTTTTTT. Residues: CASSWGTGANTGELFF.

The chain couples TRBV5-1 to TRBJ2-2; the D gene is possibly TRBD1 (5 bases). Germline V CDR1 and CDR2: SGHRS, YFSETQ. Trimming took off 0 bases at V and 7 bases at J, with 13 bases between the two ends. The CDR3 spans 15 residues. CDR3 nucleotide sequence: TGCGCCAGCAGCTTGGCGGCAGGGTCTCACGGGGAGCTGTTTTTT. This encodes CASSLAAGSHGELFF.

The rearrangement uses TRBV14 and TRBJ2-7, with D perhaps matching TRBD2 (6 bases). The CDR3 contains 14 residues. Germline V gene sequence: CDR1 SGHDN, CDR2 FVKESK. The V end was cut by 1 base, the J end by 0 bases, with 7 bases between. CDR3 protein: CASSQGRASYEQYF. DNA of the CDR3: TGTGCCAGCAGCCAAGGGAGGGCCTCCTACGAGCAGTACTTC.

The chain uses TRBV5-6 and TRBJ1-2; tentative D call: TRBD1 (5 bases). The CDR3 has 11 residues. Between the trimmed V and J ends, which lost 3 bases and 8 bases, there was a span of 8 bases. Germline values: CDR1 SGHDT, CDR2 YYEEEE. For the CDR3, the DNA is TGTGCCAGCAGCTCAACAGGAGGCTACACCTTC. Its translation is CASSSTGGYTF.

This clone was picked up one time. The chain combines TRBV5-4 with TRBJ1-2; 10 positions agree with TRBD1. CDR3 length equals 14 residues. The V and J ends lost 5 bases and 4 bases, in that order; junction bases with no gene match: 5. Germline lookup yields CDR1 SGHNT and CDR2 YYREEE (reference sequence). The CDR3 spells CASRSGTGVYGYTF. CDR3 DNA sequence: TGTGCCAGCAGGTCCGGGACAGGGGTCTATGGCTACACCTTC.

The chain uses TRBV19 and TRBJ2-4; 12 nucleotides line up with TRBD2. V shed 4 bases and J 4 bases; nucleotides not matched to a gene: 5. The CDR3 consists of 16 residues. Germline V gives CDR1 LNHDA, CDR2 SQIVND (reference sequence). DNA for the CDR3: TGTGCCAGTAGTACCACTAGCGGGGGGATAAAAAACATTCAGTACTTC. Residues: CASSTTSGGIKNIQYF. Supplemented by reference TRBV19 and TRBJ2-4, the full variable domain reads DGGITQSPKYLFRKEGQNVTLSCEQNLNHDAMYWYRQDPGQGLRLIYYSQIVNDFQKGDIAEGYSVSREKKESFPLTVTSAQKNPTAFYLCASSTTSGGIKNIQYFGAGTRLSVL.

V gene TRBV5-1 combines with J gene TRBJ2-1, with TRBD1 matching over 8 bases. Germline CDR1 and CDR2: SGHRS and YFSETQ. The length of the CDR3 is 17 residues. Trimming removed 0 bases from V and 8 bases from J; junction bases left unmatched: 13. CDR3 bases: TGCGCCAGCAGCTTGGCCACAGGGGGTATTGGGCCGTATGAGCAGTTCTTC. Amino acids: CASSLATGGIGPYEQFF.

This chain links TRBV4-2 with TRBJ2-7; possibly TRBD1 for D (6 bases). Trimming stripped 3 bases from V and 5 bases from J, with 23 bases between. Germline CDR1 reads LGHNA; CDR2 reads YNFKEQ. CDR3 length: 17 amino acids. CDR3 loop: CASSQDSLFGNRDEQYF. The CDR3 DNA reads TGTGCCAGCAGCCAGGATTCCTTATTTGGGAACAGGGACGAGCAGTACTTC.

V usage is TRBV2 and J usage is TRBJ2-5; 10 nucleotides match TRBD2. CDR1 and CDR2 (germline): SNHLY, FYNNEI. With V trimmed by 7 bases and J by 1 base, 3 bases remained unmatched. CDR3 length: 14 amino acids. DNA for the CDR3: TGTGCCAGCACTCCTAGCGGGGGCCAAGAGACCCAGTACTTC. Protein: CASTPSGGQETQYF.

The V and J genes are TRBV2 and TRBJ2-5; D call uncertain. Looked up from germline, CDR1 is SNHLY and CDR2 is FYNNEI. V lost 6 bases, J lost 2 bases, and 10 bases lay in between. The CDR3 contains 13 residues. The CDR3 bases are TGTGCCAGCAGGCGGATGCTACAAGAGACCCAGTACTTC. It codes for CASRRMLQETQYF.

This clone was found a few times. The chain carries TRBV6-4 and TRBJ2-7; D is undetermined. Trimming shortened V by 2 bases and J by 10 bases, and 15 bases separated the two germline ends. This CDR3 is 13 amino acids long. Looked up from germline, CDR1 is MRHNA and CDR2 is SNTAGT. CDR3 sequence (DNA): TGTGCCAGCAGTGACCGCTCGGCGGAGAAACAGTACTTC. Protein: CASSDRSAEKQYF.

V and J are TRBV11-3 and TRBJ2-3; D is perhaps TRBD2 (6 bases). From germline, CDR1 is SGHNT and CDR2 YENEEA. V dropped 5 bases and J dropped 2 bases, with 8 bases sitting between them. The CDR3 spans 13 residues. Written as DNA, the CDR3 is TGTGCCAGCAGCCGGGACTTCACAGATACGCAGTATTTT. Its protein is CASSRDFTDTQYF.

V and J are TRBV18 and TRBJ2-2; D is unresolved. With 9 bases removed from V and 0 bases from J, the gap between germline ends came to 8 bases. This CDR3 is 13 amino acids long. In germline, CDR1 is KGHSH, CDR2 LQKENI. The CDR3 reads CASRSTNTGELFF. CDR3 DNA: TGTGCCAGTCGGAGCACGAACACCGGGGAGCTGTTTTTT.

The sample holds a few counts of this clone. The chain joins TRBV5-1 to TRBJ2-6; weak D call: TRBD1 (6 bases). Germline values: CDR1 SGHRS, CDR2 YFSETQ. The CDR3 contains 15 residues. V lost 7 bases, J lost 4 bases, and 15 bases lay in between. In DNA form, the CDR3 reads TGCGCCAGCGGAGAACAGGGAAGAGGGGCCAACGTCCTGACTTTC. This codes for CASGEQGRGANVLTF. Based on the CDR3 plus reference TRBV5-1 and TRBJ2-6, the full variable domain is KAGVTQTPRYLIKTRGQQVTLSCSPISGHRSVSWYQQTPGQGLQFLFEYFSETQRNKGNFPGRFSGRQFSNSRSEMNVSTLELGDSALYLCASGEQGRGANVLTFGAGSRLTVL.

The chain couples TRBV4-3 to TRBJ2-3; D gene uncertain. CDR3 length equals 16 residues. Germline V gene lookup returns CDR1 LGHNA and CDR2 YSLEER. Trimming cost V 0 bases and J 5 bases, with 15 bases left between them. The CDR3 bases are TGCGCCAGCAGCCAAGAAGTCGACACAATAAGAGATACGCAGTATTTT. As protein: CASSQEVDTIRDTQYF.

This clone appeared a single time. The chain is built from TRBV9 and TRBJ1-1; 9 bases are a match to TRBD1. The V and J ends lost 3 bases and 6 bases, in that order; junction bases with no gene match: 12. CDR1 is SGDLS, CDR2 YYNGEE, per germline. The length of the CDR3 is 16 residues. The chain's CDR3 is CASSGVEDRGRPEAFF. In DNA form, the CDR3 reads TGTGCCAGCAGCGGAGTGGAGGACAGGGGACGGCCTGAAGCTTTCTTT. Combining the CDR3 with reference TRBV9 and TRBJ1-1 gives the whole variable domain DSGVTQTPKHLITATGQRVTLRCSPRSGDLSVYWYQQSLDQGLQFLIQYYNGEERAKGNILERFSAQQFPDLHSELNLSSLELGDSALYFCASSGVEDRGRPEAFFGQGTRLTVV.

The chain is built from TRBV19 and TRBJ2-1; TRBD1 agrees at 9 bases. The CDR3 totals 16 residues. J was trimmed by 8 bases and V by 4 bases; bases with no gene match: 12. The V gene's germline CDR1 is LNHDA and CDR2 SQIVND (reference sequence). The CDR3: CASSNPGQGREDEQFF. CDR3 DNA sequence: TGTGCCAGTAGTAATCCGGGACAGGGTCGGGAAGATGAGCAGTTCTTC.

This clone has more than one count but fewer than ten. V usage is TRBV6-1 and J usage is TRBJ2-2; 9 bases are a match to TRBD2. CDR1 is MNHNS and CDR2 is SASEGT in the germline V gene. CDR3 length: 15 amino acids. V trimming: 8 bases; J trimming: 6 bases; junction bases outside the gene matches: 10. CDR3 region: CASGVLAGSPGELFF. The DNA for the CDR3 is TGTGCCAGCGGGGTGCTAGCGGGGAGCCCCGGGGAGCTGTTTTTT.

This sequence joins TRBV9 and TRBJ1-1, with a possible D match to TRBD1 (6 bases). This CDR3 is 17 amino acids long. Trimming pared 0 bases from V and 4 bases from J, leaving 19 bases between. Per germline, CDR1 SGDLS and CDR2 YYNGEE. This chain's CDR3 is CASSVDPGGLGGTEAFF. The CDR3 nucleotides read TGTGCCAGCAGCGTAGACCCGGGGGGCCTGGGGGGCACTGAAGCTTTCTTT.

This chain uses TRBV11-2 with TRBJ1-1; D is unclear. Between the trimmed V and J ends, which lost 5 bases and 1 base, there was a span of 8 bases. This CDR3 comprises 13 residues. Germline CDR1 reads SGHAT; CDR2 reads FQNNGV. The CDR3 loop is CASSPRGNTEAFF. The CDR3, as DNA: TGTGCCAGCAGCCCGCGCGGGAACACTGAAGCTTTCTTT.